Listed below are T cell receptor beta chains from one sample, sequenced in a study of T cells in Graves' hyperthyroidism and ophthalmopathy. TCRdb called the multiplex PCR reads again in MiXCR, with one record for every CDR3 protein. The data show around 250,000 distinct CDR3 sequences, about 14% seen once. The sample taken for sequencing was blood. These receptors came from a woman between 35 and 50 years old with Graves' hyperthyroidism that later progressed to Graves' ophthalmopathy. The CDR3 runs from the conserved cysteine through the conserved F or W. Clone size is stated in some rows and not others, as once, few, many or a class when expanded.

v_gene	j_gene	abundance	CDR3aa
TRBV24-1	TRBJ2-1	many	CATSGISGNEQFF
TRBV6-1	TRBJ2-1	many	CASRNEQFF
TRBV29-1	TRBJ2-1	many	CSVGAAGAYNEQFF
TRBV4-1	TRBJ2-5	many	CASSPLRQGETQYF
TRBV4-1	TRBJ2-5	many	CASSEFGFQETQYF
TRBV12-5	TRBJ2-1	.	CASGLGDEGDEQFF
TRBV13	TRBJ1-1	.	CASSSRGEDTEAFF
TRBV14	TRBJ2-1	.	CASSQDLFFYNEQFF
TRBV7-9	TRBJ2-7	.	CASSGRDTLPYEQYF
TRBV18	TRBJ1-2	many	CASSPRQSFNYGYTF
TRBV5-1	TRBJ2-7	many	CASSLDNYPDEQYF
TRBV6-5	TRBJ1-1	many	CASSYFAPGRDVNTEAFF
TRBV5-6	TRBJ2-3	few	CASSLPGEDRGTTDTQYF
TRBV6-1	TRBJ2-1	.	CASSERLATYNEQFF
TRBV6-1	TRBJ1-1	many	CASSDQGNTEAFF
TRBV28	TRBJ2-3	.	CASRRAPSQDTQYF
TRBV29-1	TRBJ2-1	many	CSGLHGGEQFF
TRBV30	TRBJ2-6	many	CAWSAGADSGANVLTF
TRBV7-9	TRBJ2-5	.	CASNSVSGSNQETQYF
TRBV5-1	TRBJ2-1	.	CASSRQANEQFF
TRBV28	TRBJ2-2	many	CASSLQAGMVRPLGELFF
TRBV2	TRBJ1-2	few	CASSGVMGANYGYTF
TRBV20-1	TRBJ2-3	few	CSAEPLAGGTDTQYF
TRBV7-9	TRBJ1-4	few	CASSPRGTEALNEKLFF
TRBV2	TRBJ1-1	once	CASKGSLVRDTEAFF
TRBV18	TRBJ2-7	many	CASSPQDSYEQYF
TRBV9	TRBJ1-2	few	CASSAPRELGYTF
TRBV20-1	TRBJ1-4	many	CSASPPGATSTNEKLFF
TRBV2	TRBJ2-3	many	CASSLNRAFTDTQYF
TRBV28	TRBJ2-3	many	CASSLNPRSGVSTDTQYF
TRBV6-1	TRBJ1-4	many	CASSRRDRGATNEKLFF